Reported below is one T cell receptor (beta chain). Antigen unknown. This sample is part of a study of T cell repertoires in cytomegalovirus infection. Whole-study context: From public TCR beta signatures came an indication of both CMV infection and matching HLA type. Overall study results and limits: CMV-specific TCR beta clonotypes restricted by HLA-C dominated the ex vivo response. Summed frequency of shared TCR beta families picked out CMV carriers who also had the relevant HLA.

TCRdb processed the reads anew with MiXCR; each CDR3 protein has one entry. Here the sample spans 85,000 to 120,000 distinct CDR3 sequences, approximately 15% being singletons. The source material was PBMCs. The origin of this receptor is a human donor in good health (CMV status not recorded). Some clones in this sample may be carry-over from other donors' samples.

The CDR3 is CSARSGGGYNEQFF. DNA of the CDR3: TGCAGTGCTCGGAGCGGGGGGGGATACAATGAGCAGTTCTTC. The V and J genes are TRBV20-1 and TRBJ2-1; 10 bases are a match to TRBD2. Per the germline V gene, CDR1 is DFQATT and CDR2 is SNEGSKA (reference sequence). This CDR3 has 14 amino acids. V shed 5 bases and J 4 bases; nucleotides not matched to a gene: 5.